These T cell receptor beta chains were read from a single sample in a study. TCRdb passed the 5' RACE reads through MiXCR, listing each CDR3 protein once. The repertoire holds roughly 54,000 distinct CDR3 sequences, 17% seen once, with about 2.1% in the top ten. Sequencing was carried out using naive CD4+ T cells sorted from blood. The source is a female donor with breast cancer. Both conserved end residues are part of each CDR3. Each record gives: clone size, J gene, D gene, V gene, CDR3 protein, CDR3 DNA. The D gene is left open where the match is weak. For some rows the clone size is stated as once, few or many, or as a class when expanded; others skip it.

few,TRBJ2-3,TRBD1,TRBV5-1,CASGTGGQDTQYF,TGCGCCAGTGGTACAGGGGGCCAAGATACGCAGTATTTT
-,TRBJ2-5,TRBD2,TRBV20-1,CSARLAGMRETQYF,TGCAGTGCTAGACTAGCGGGAATGAGGGAGACCCAGTACTTC
-,TRBJ2-1,-,TRBV20-1,CSARIVRRVLNEQFF,TGCAGTGCCCGAATCGTCCGGAGGGTGTTGAATGAGCAGTTCTTC
many,TRBJ1-5,TRBD1,TRBV24-1,CATSDGTVGQPQHF,TGTGCCACCAGTGATGGGACAGTGGGTCAGCCCCAGCATTTT
many,TRBJ2-1,TRBD2,TRBV15,CATSRERAGERLNEQFF,TGTGCCACCAGCAGAGAACGAGCGGGAGAGCGGCTCAATGAGCAGTTCTTC
-,TRBJ2-5,TRBD1,TRBV7-7,CASSLGDRGRVETQYF,TGTGCTAGCAGCTTAGGTGACAGGGGGCGAGTGGAGACCCAGTACTTC
many,TRBJ1-2,-,TRBV9,CASSPGTSTRGGYTF,TGTGCCAGCAGCCCGGGGACATCCACCAGGGGTGGCTACACCTTC
-,TRBJ1-6,TRBD1,TRBV3-1,CASSQTGPFSPLHF,TGTGCCAGCAGCCAGACAGGGCCCTTTTCACCCCTCCACTTT
few,TRBJ1-5,-,TRBV28,CASRRDSNQPQHF,TGTGCCAGCAGACGGGACAGCAATCAGCCCCAGCATTTT
-,TRBJ1-2,-,TRBV6-6,CASSYSLGPLLERQTTYGYTF,TGTGCCAGCAGTTACTCCCTGGGGCCGCTTCTGGAACGTCAAACTACTTATGGCTACACCTTC
once,TRBJ1-2,-,TRBV5-1,CASSLDEGPLGGYTF,TGCGCCAGCAGCTTGGATGAGGGACCTCTTGGGGGCTACACCTTC
many,TRBJ2-3,TRBD1,TRBV28,CASSQRTGDTDTQYF,TGTGCCAGCAGCCAAAGGACAGGGGACACAGATACGCAGTATTTT
many,TRBJ1-4,-,TRBV7-2,CASSSRGSGEKLFF,TGTGCCAGCAGCTCCCGCGGGTCGGGAGAAAAACTGTTTTTT
few,TRBJ2-1,TRBD2,TRBV7-3,CASSLGLAGVGEQFF,TGTGCCAGCAGCTTAGGACTAGCGGGAGTAGGTGAGCAGTTCTTC
-,TRBJ2-3,-,TRBV5-1,CASSRILTPTDTQYF,TGCGCCAGCAGCCGGATTCTCACCCCCACAGATACGCAGTATTTT
-,TRBJ1-1,TRBD1,TRBV2,CASSEGRGQGAFF,TGTGCCAGCAGTGAAGGGAGGGGACAGGGAGCTTTCTTT
few,TRBJ2-1,TRBD2,TRBV5-1,CASTPAGAAGNEQFF,TGCGCCAGCACCCCAGCGGGAGCCGCGGGGAATGAGCAGTTCTTC
few,TRBJ2-7,-,TRBV7-2,CASSDRRGTYEQYF,TGTGCCAGCAGCGATCGGAGAGGAACCTACGAGCAGTACTTC
many,TRBJ2-5,-,TRBV11-2,CASSLPGAETQYF,TGTGCCAGCAGCTTACCGGGGGCAGAGACCCAGTACTTC
-,TRBJ2-7,-,TRBV7-2,CASSFYYEQYF,TGTGCCAGCAGCTTCTACTACGAGCAGTACTTC
many,TRBJ2-6,-,TRBV6-5,CASSQSGVAISGANVLTF,TGTGCCAGCAGCCAATCAGGGGTTGCGATCTCTGGGGCCAACGTCCTGACTTTC
few,TRBJ1-2,-,TRBV25-1,CASSEGGIGANYGYTF,TGTGCCAGCAGTGAAGGGGGGATAGGAGCTAACTATGGCTACACCTTC
many,TRBJ2-7,-,TRBV12-3/TRBV12-4,CASSLVEGYEQYF,TGTGCCAGCAGTTTAGTAGAGGGCTACGAGCAGTACTTC